A single sample is the source of the 2 T cell receptor beta chains below, sequenced in a study of cytomegalovirus exposure and HLA in healthy donors. Assay: immunoSEQ multiplex PCR; the TCRdb copy retains only in-frame clones and omits some. The sample carries some 190,000 clones, about 84% recorded once. Sequencing input: PBMCs. These receptors were collected from a woman in her late teens or twenties in good health and CMV-seronegative.

The chain employs TRBV6-4 and TRBJ2-1; 7 bases agree with TRBD1. The CDR3 has 15 residues. CDR1 is MRHNA and CDR2 is SNTAGT in the germline V gene. The junction had 6 bases not matched to a gene; V was cut back by 4 bases and J by 3 bases. The CDR3 DNA sequence: TGTGCCAGCAGTGGGGACCGACAGGGCTACAATGAGCAGTTCTTC. It is translated as CASSGDRQGYNEQFF.

The rearrangement uses TRBV7-8 and TRBJ2-7; 8 nucleotides match TRBD1. The CDR3 spans 13 residues. The trim removed 6 bases at V and 7 bases at J, leaving 8 bases unmatched. Germline values: CDR1 SGHVS, CDR2 FQNEAQ. The CDR3 region has the DNA TGTGCCAGCAGACGAGGACAGGGCGGGGAGCAGTACTTC. Translated: CASRRGQGGEQYF.